The 25 T cell receptor beta chains given below trace back to one sample, sequenced in a study of cytomegalovirus exposure and HLA in healthy donors. Amplification used 60 Vbeta primers and 13 Jbeta primers. Only in-frame clones appear in the TCRdb table, and some are missing; sequencing was by immunoSEQ multiplex PCR. The sample has 120,000 to 150,000 clones, more than 60% seen once. The specimen was PBMCs. The receptors come from a woman aged 55 to 70 in good health and CMV-seronegative.

This chain connects TRBV7-2 to TRBJ2-4; 8 bases are a match to TRBD1. The CDR3 runs to 15 residues. The V and J ends lost 6 bases and 7 bases, in that order; junction bases with no gene match: 11. In germline, CDR1 is SGHTA, CDR2 FQGNSA. The CDR3 DNA sequence: TGTGCCAGCAGGTTCACAGGGGGGCCGGGTAACATTCAGTACTTC. Amino acids: CASRFTGGPGNIQYF.

This clone was picked up a small number of times. The genes are TRBV11-2 and TRBJ2-7; 10 bases are shared with TRBD2. CDR3 length: 17 residues. V gave up 5 bases and J gave up 5 bases; unmatched junction bases: 15. Germline V lookup: CDR1 SGHAT, CDR2 FQNNGV. CDR3 protein: CASSPASGGLGGDEQYF. The CDR3 DNA sequence: TGTGCCAGCAGCCCCGCTAGCGGGGGACTCGGGGGTGACGAGCAGTACTTC.

With regard to this clone: The sample contains more than one DNA sequence encoding this CDR3. The chain joins TRBV7-9 to TRBJ2-7; weak D call: TRBD1 (6 bases). Germline CDR1 and CDR2: SEHNR and FQNEAQ (reference sequence). V shed 3 bases and J shed 6 bases, with 15 bases lying between them. This CDR3 spans 14 amino acids. The CDR3 reads CASSLGASSTEQYF. Written as DNA, the CDR3 is TGTGCCAGCAGCTTGGGGGCTAGCTCTACCGAGCAGTACTTC.

The CDR3 sequence is CASSSRTSGTYNEQFF. The CDR3, as DNA: TGTGCCAGCAGCTCGAGGACTAGCGGCACCTACAATGAGCAGTTCTTC. The chain recombines TRBV7-9 with TRBJ2-1; 10 bases agree with TRBD2. Per the germline V gene, CDR1 is SEHNR and CDR2 is FQNEAQ (reference sequence). The length of the CDR3 is 16 residues. V trimming: 4 bases; J trimming: 2 bases; junction bases outside the gene matches: 5.

The chain employs TRBV29-1 and TRBJ2-5; TRBD2 matches 9 bases. V was clipped by 3 bases and J by 1 base; unmatched bases: 0. The CDR3 contains 13 residues. The germline gives CDR1 SQVTM, CDR2 ANQGSEA. Here the CDR3 DNA reads TGCAGCGTTGAGACTAGCGGCCAAGAGACCCAGTACTTC. Amino acids: CSVETSGQETQYF.

V usage is TRBV6-5 and J usage is TRBJ2-2; TRBD2 matches 7 bases. The germline V gene has CDR1 MNHEY and CDR2 SVGAGI. V shed 2 bases, J shed 1 base, and the junction held 1 base outside the gene matches. The CDR3 length is 15 residues. CDR3 nucleotide sequence: TGTGCCAGCAGTTACCTAGCGGTGAACACCGGGGAGCTGTTTTTT. This encodes CASSYLAVNTGELFF.

The chain recombines TRBV27 with TRBJ2-3, with a weak D call TRBD2 (5 bases). V lost 2 bases, J lost 0 bases, and 6 bases lay in between. The CDR3 spans 14 residues. Germline lookup yields CDR1 MNHEY and CDR2 SMNVEV (reference sequence). The CDR3 spells CASSLGRSTDTQYF. DNA of the CDR3: TGTGCCAGCAGTTTAGGGAGAAGCACAGATACGCAGTATTTT.

The chain uses TRBV19 and TRBJ2-5; no reliable D call. The V gene's germline CDR1 is LNHDA and CDR2 SQIVND (reference sequence). CDR3 size: 12 residues. Trimming left V 5 bases short and J 5 bases short, with 9 bases between. In DNA form, the CDR3 reads TGTGCCAGTAGTTCGTCCCTGGAGACCCAGTACTTC. Translated, it gives CASSSSLETQYF.

The chain is built from TRBV15 and TRBJ2-3, with D possibly TRBD2 on 5 matching bases. The germline CDR1 and CDR2 sequences are LNHNV and YYDKDF (reference sequence). The V end was cut by 8 bases, the J end by 2 bases, with 8 bases between. The CDR3 is 12 amino acids. The CDR3 region is CATRSVTDTQYF. CDR3 nucleotides: TGTGCCACCCGTAGCGTCACAGATACGCAGTATTTT.

This chain uses TRBV11-2 with TRBJ1-1; maybe TRBD1 (5 bases). Between the trimmed V and J ends, which lost 6 bases and 4 bases, there was a span of 15 bases. CDR3 size: 14 residues. Germline lookup yields CDR1 SGHAT and CDR2 FQNNGV. The CDR3 spells CASSLAGIITEAFF. The CDR3, as DNA: TGTGCCAGCAGTCTCGCAGGGATAATCACTGAAGCTTTCTTT.

The rearrangement uses TRBV7-2 and TRBJ1-4; D call uncertain. The CDR3 runs to 12 residues. Trimming took off 2 bases at V and 12 bases at J, with 10 bases between the two ends. The germline V gene encodes CDR1 SGHTA and CDR2 FQGNSA. The CDR3 DNA sequence: TGTGCCAGCAGCTTATTAGAGAAACAACTGTTTTTT. Its translation is CASSLLEKQLFF. The complete variable domain, with remaining parts taken from reference TRBV7-2 and TRBJ1-4, reads GAGVSQSPSNKVTEKGKDVELRCDPISGHTALYWYRQSLGQGLEFLIYFQGNSAPDKSGLPSDRFSAERTGGSVSTLTIQRTQQEDSAVYLCASSLLEKQLFFGSGTQLSVL.

This sequence joins TRBV7-6 and TRBJ2-1, with TRBD1 matching over 8 bases. V dropped 5 bases and J dropped 10; count of bases not matched to a gene: 13. Germline V gives CDR1 SGHVS, CDR2 FNYEAQ. The CDR3 sequence is 15 residues long. The CDR3 region is CASSVKTSGGAEQFF. The DNA for the CDR3 is TGTGCCAGCAGCGTTAAAACCTCAGGGGGCGCGGAGCAGTTCTTC.

The V call is TRBV11-3, the J call TRBJ2-1; 8 nucleotides line up with TRBD2. The germline gives CDR1 SGHNT, CDR2 YENEEA. J gave up 4 bases and V 3 bases, and 14 bases lay outside the gene matches. CDR3 size: 18 residues. CDR3 protein: CASSFRLSGGTLYNEQFF. The CDR3 DNA sequence: TGTGCCAGCAGCTTTAGGTTGAGCGGGGGCACTTTATACAATGAGCAGTTCTTC.

This chain links TRBV6-6 with TRBJ2-4, with TRBD1 identical over 8 bases. V shed 6 bases, J shed 0 bases, and the junction held 7 bases outside the gene matches. The CDR3 runs 16 residues. Germline V gives CDR1 MNHNY, CDR2 SVGAGI (reference sequence). The CDR3 nucleotides read TGTGCCAGCAGCGCCCGGGACAGGATAGCCAAAAACATTCAGTACTTC. This codes for CASSARDRIAKNIQYF.

This chain links TRBV5-1 with TRBJ2-3; D perhaps matches TRBD2 (5 bases). V dropped 0 bases and J dropped 3 bases, with 11 bases sitting between them. CDR3 size: 15 residues. Germline CDR1 reads SGHRS; CDR2 reads YFSETQ. Here the CDR3 reads CASSLVPGMTDTQYF. The CDR3 DNA follows: TGCGCCAGCAGCTTGGTTCCGGGAATGACAGATACGCAGTATTTT.

This clone was seen a handful of times. J is TRBJ2-7 and V is TRBV4-2; 7 bases agree with TRBD2. Trimming cost V 8 bases and J 2 bases; bases outside gene matches: 3. CDR1 and CDR2 from the germline V gene are LGHNA and YNFKEQ. The CDR3 has 12 amino acids. The DNA of the CDR3 is TGTGCCAGCCGAGCGGGGACCTACGAGCAGTACTTC. Translating gives CASRAGTYEQYF.

This chain connects TRBV21-1 to TRBJ2-5; the listed D gene, TRBD2, was not tested against the DNA. TRBV21-1 counts as a pseudogene. This CDR3 spans 15 amino acids. The CDR3 region has the DNA TGTGCCAGCAGCAATGAGGATGGTGTCCAAGAGACCCAGTACTTC. The encoded protein is CASSNEDGVQETQYF.

V gene TRBV10-3 combines with J gene TRBJ2-4, with TRBD2 identical over 7 bases. CDR1 is ENHRY, CDR2 SYGVKD, per germline. This CDR3 is 15 amino acids long. V shed 3 bases and J 5 bases; nucleotides not matched to a gene: 7. CDR3 protein: CAISDPMGRENIQYF. The CDR3 DNA sequence: TGTGCCATCAGTGACCCTATGGGGAGGGAAAACATTCAGTACTTC.

The chain joins TRBV7-2 to TRBJ1-6, with a possible D match to TRBD1 (6 bases). The V gene lost 5 bases and the J gene lost 7 bases, with 12 bases spanning the gap. The CDR3 is 14 residues long. The germline CDR1 and CDR2 sequences are SGHTA and FQGNSA. The CDR3 DNA follows: TGTGCCAGCAGCCGTATGGGGGCCAATTCACCCCTCCACTTT. The encoded protein is CASSRMGANSPLHF.

J is TRBJ2-7 and V is TRBV27, with 7 bases aligning to TRBD2. Trimming removed 5 bases from V and 2 bases from J; junction bases left unmatched: 12. This CDR3 is built from 16 residues. The V gene's germline CDR1 is MNHEY and CDR2 SMNVEV (reference sequence). The CDR3 nucleotides are TGTGCCAGCAGTCCCTCGATCTTTGGGGGGGCCTACGAGCAGTACTTC. It is translated as CASSPSIFGGAYEQYF.

The CDR3 loop reads CASRTGVNTEAFF. For the CDR3, the DNA is TGTGCCAGCAGGACAGGGGTCAACACTGAAGCTTTCTTT. The J gene is TRBJ1-1, the V gene TRBV6-1; 8 bases map to TRBD1. This CDR3 is 13 amino acids long. With 6 bases clipped from V and 2 bases from J, the junction kept 2 bases outside the gene matches. The germline CDR1 and CDR2 sequences are MNHNS and SASEGT.

J is TRBJ1-5 and V is TRBV27; 7 positions agree with TRBD1. V shed 2 bases, J shed 5 bases, and the junction held 6 bases outside the gene matches. Germline V gene data show CDR1 as MNHEY and CDR2 as SMNVEV (reference sequence). The CDR3 totals 15 residues. Written as DNA, the CDR3 is TGTGCCAGCAGTTTAAGAGGGGGCGGGGATCAGCCCCAGCATTTT. Amino acid sequence: CASSLRGGGDQPQHF.

This sequence joins TRBV5-6 and TRBJ1-1, with 8 bases aligning to TRBD1. V lost 4 bases and J lost 1; bases outside the gene matches: 6. CDR1 SGHDT and CDR2 YYEEEE come from the germline V gene. The CDR3 is 15 residues long. The CDR3: CASSISGTGNTEAFF. DNA of the CDR3: TGTGCCAGCAGCATTTCCGGGACAGGGAACACTGAAGCTTTCTTT.

V is TRBV11-2 and J is TRBJ2-1; TRBD2 is a possible D gene (5 bases). V shed 2 bases and J shed 4 bases, with 12 bases lying between them. Germline CDR1 SGHAT, CDR2 FQNNGV. The CDR3 has 15 amino acids. DNA for the CDR3: TGTGCCAGCAGCTTAATGTATGGCGGGTACAATGAGCAGTTCTTC. It yields the protein CASSLMYGGYNEQFF.

The V and J genes are TRBV5-1 and TRBJ2-7, with 8 positions matching TRBD2. The germline gives CDR1 SGHRS, CDR2 YFSETQ. This CDR3 region has 18 residues. Trimming removed 0 bases from V and 0 bases from J; junction bases left unmatched: 11. In nucleotides, the CDR3 is TGCGCCAGCAGCTTGGGGGTCGTGACTAGCGTTAGCTCCTACGAGCAGTACTTC. Translating gives CASSLGVVTSVSSYEQYF.